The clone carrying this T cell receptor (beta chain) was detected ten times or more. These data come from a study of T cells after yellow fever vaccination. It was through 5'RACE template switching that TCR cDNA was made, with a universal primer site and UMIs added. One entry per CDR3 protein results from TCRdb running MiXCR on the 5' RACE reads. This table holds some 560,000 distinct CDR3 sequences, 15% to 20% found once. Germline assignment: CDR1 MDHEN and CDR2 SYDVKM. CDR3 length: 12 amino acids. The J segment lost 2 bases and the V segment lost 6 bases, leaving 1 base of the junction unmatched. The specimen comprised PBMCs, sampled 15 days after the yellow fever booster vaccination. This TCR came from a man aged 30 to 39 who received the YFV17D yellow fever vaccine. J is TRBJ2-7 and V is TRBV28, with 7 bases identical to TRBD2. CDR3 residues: CASRGGTYEQYF. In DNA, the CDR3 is TGTGCCAGCAGGGGGGGGACCTACGAGCAGTACTTC.